The 20 T cell receptor beta chains below all came from one sample that was sequenced in a study of identical twins. One entry per CDR3 protein results from TCRdb running MiXCR on the 5' RACE reads. Here the sample spans more than 400,000 distinct CDR3 sequences, roughly 15% being singletons. This sample also belongs to another study, concerning yellow fever vaccine responses in identical twins.

Sequencing was carried out using CD4+ T cells sorted from blood. These receptors came from a woman in her late teens or twenties in good health.

This clonotype has only a few counts. The rearrangement links TRBV7-7 to TRBJ2-1, with D possibly TRBD1 on 5 matching bases. Trimming pared 5 bases from V and 5 bases from J, leaving 10 bases between. The CDR3 is 13 amino acids. Per germline, CDR1 SSHAT and CDR2 FNYEAQ (reference sequence). The DNA of the CDR3 is TGTGCCAGCAGCCAGGACAAGAACAATGAGCAGTTCTTC. This codes for CASSQDKNNEQFF.

The chain recombines TRBV27 with TRBJ1-2, with a possible D match to TRBD1 (6 bases). V lost 6 bases, J lost 7 bases, and 15 bases lay in between. The CDR3 extends over 13 amino acids. CDR1 and CDR2 (germline): MNHEY, SMNVEV (reference sequence). CDR3: CASSNRAGVGYTF. The CDR3 bases are TGTGCCAGCAGCAACAGGGCGGGAGTTGGCTACACCTTC.

The chain recombines TRBV5-1 with TRBJ2-1; 8 nucleotides agree with TRBD2. After removal of 5 bases from V and 7 bases from J, the junction contained 11 bases not matched to a gene. CDR1 is SGHRS and CDR2 is YFSETQ in the germline V gene. This CDR3 has 15 amino acids. CDR3: CASRTSGGLRNEQFF. CDR3 DNA: TGCGCCAGCAGAACAAGCGGGGGTTTGAGAAATGAGCAGTTCTTC.

This chain joins TRBV7-6 and TRBJ2-5, with D possibly being TRBD1 or TRBD2 (5 bases each). This CDR3 is built from 15 residues. Germline CDR1 reads SGHVS; CDR2 reads FNYEAQ. V lost 5 bases and J lost 3, with 16 bases in between. The CDR3, as DNA: TGTGCCAGCAGCCGTGGGGGTGGAGCGGAAGAGACCCAGTACTTC. It codes for CASSRGGGAEETQYF.

The V gene is TRBV2, the J gene TRBJ1-1; 9 bases line up with TRBD1. The CDR3 is 16 residues long. Trimming took 1 base from V and 3 from J; bases not matched to a gene: 6. In germline, CDR1 is SNHLY, CDR2 FYNNEI. CDR3 loop: CASSEVTGGLDTEAFF. In DNA form, the CDR3 reads TGTGCCAGCAGTGAAGTAACAGGGGGCTTGGACACTGAAGCTTTCTTT.

There are a few counts of this clonotype. The chain employs TRBV5-1 and TRBJ2-5; 11 bases line up with TRBD2. CDR3 length equals 13 residues. J gave up 5 bases and V 5 bases, and 2 bases lay outside the gene matches. Germline V gene data show CDR1 as SGHRS and CDR2 as YFSETQ. The CDR3 sequence: CASRTSGSETQYF. CDR3 bases: TGCGCCAGCAGAACTAGCGGGAGTGAGACCCAGTACTTC.

The V call is TRBV18, the J call TRBJ2-1; 7 nucleotides match TRBD2. This CDR3 contains 14 residues. From germline, CDR1 is KGHSH and CDR2 LQKENI. V shed 0 bases, J shed 9 bases, and the junction held 5 bases outside the gene matches. The CDR3, as DNA: TGTGCCAGCTCACCACCCCGGCCGGGGGGTGAGCAGTTCTTC. It translates to CASSPPRPGGEQFF.

The chain joins TRBV29-1 to TRBJ2-1, with TRBD2 matching 11 bases. The CDR3 covers 17 residues. V shed 8 bases, J shed 0 bases, and the junction held 12 bases outside the gene matches. Looked up from germline, CDR1 is SQVTM and CDR2 is ANQGSEA. CDR3 DNA: TGCAGCACCGGTGGGGGACTAGCGGCCAGCTCCTACAATGAGCAGTTCTTC. Protein: CSTGGGLAASSYNEQFF.

The V call is TRBV10-3, the J call TRBJ2-3; a weak D match, TRBD1 (6 bases). The V end was cut by 7 bases, the J end by 5 bases, with 10 bases between. The CDR3 spans 12 residues. Germline loops: CDR1 ENHRY, CDR2 SYGVKD. CDR3 sequence: CAITRGGDTQYF. DNA for the CDR3: TGTGCCATCACCAGGGGCGGAGATACGCAGTATTTT.

This clonotype has just a few counts. The chain uses TRBV12-3 or TRBV12-4 and TRBJ1-1; D call uncertain. The V and J ends lost 5 bases and 7 bases respectively, with 8 bases between them. This CDR3 has 11 residues. The DNA for the CDR3 is TGTGCCAGCAGTAGCGTCGGTGAAGCTTTCTTT. It is translated as CASSSVGEAFF.

The V gene is TRBV9, the J gene TRBJ1-3; no clear D. CDR1 and CDR2 (germline): SGDLS, YYNGEE. The length of the CDR3 is 17 residues. Deletions cut 0 bases from V and 0 bases from J, with 13 bases between. CDR3 sequence (DNA): TGTGCCAGCAGCGTAGACCCGGCCGGGTACTCTGGAAACACCATATATTTT. Its translation: CASSVDPAGYSGNTIYF.

The V call is TRBV27, the J call TRBJ2-1; no firm D call. There are 14 residues in the CDR3. The ends were cut back, 0 bases at V and 6 bases at J, with 9 bases in the middle. Per germline, CDR1 MNHEY and CDR2 SMNVEV (reference sequence). In DNA, the CDR3 is TGTGCCAGCAGTTTATCCCCAGCAAGCAATGAGCAGTTCTTC. Translating gives CASSLSPASNEQFF.

The rearrangement uses TRBV28 and TRBJ2-7; 8 bases map to TRBD2. V lost 4 bases, J lost 2 bases, and 4 bases stayed unmatched. CDR1 MDHEN and CDR2 SYDVKM come from the germline V gene. This CDR3 spans 14 amino acids. CDR3 region: CASSSGGGTYEQYF. CDR3 sequence (DNA): TGTGCCAGCAGTTCCGGGGGGGGGACCTACGAGCAGTACTTC.

This clonotype was detected a few times. The chain couples TRBV2 to TRBJ2-3, with 10 bases fitting TRBD2. V trimming: 6 bases; J trimming: 0 bases; junction bases outside the gene matches: 3. Germline V CDR1 and CDR2: SNHLY, FYNNEI. The CDR3 has 15 residues. CDR3 nucleotide sequence: TGTGCCAGCAGGGGACTAGCGACTAGCACAGATACGCAGTATTTT. This codes for CASRGLATSTDTQYF.

This rearrangement joins TRBV20-1 to TRBJ2-1; TRBD1 is a possible D gene (5 bases). CDR3 size: 13 residues. Trimming removed 0 bases at V and 5 bases at J, with 8 bases between. In germline, CDR1 is DFQATT, CDR2 SNEGSKA (reference sequence). CDR3 sequence: CSARDGANNEQFF. The CDR3 nucleotides are TGCAGTGCTAGAGATGGGGCAAACAATGAGCAGTTCTTC.

This chain connects TRBV10-3 to TRBJ1-5, with D possibly being TRBD1 (5 bases). Trimming took 3 bases from V and 3 from J, leaving 9 bases between them. The CDR3 has 14 amino acids. Germline V CDR1 and CDR2: ENHRY, SYGVKD. The CDR3 loop is CAISEMGVNQPQHF. The CDR3 region has the DNA TGTGCCATCAGTGAAATGGGGGTCAATCAGCCCCAGCATTTT.

This clonotype was detected a few times. The V and J genes are TRBV10-3 and TRBJ2-1; D possibly matches TRBD1 or TRBD2 (5 bases each). The CDR3 extends over 15 amino acids. Trimming removed 0 bases from V and 5 bases from J, with 11 bases in between. Germline CDR1 ENHRY, CDR2 SYGVKD. CDR3 nucleotide sequence: TGTGCCATCAGTGAGTCGGGGACCCGGAACAATGAGCAGTTCTTC. The encoded protein is CAISESGTRNNEQFF.

This clonotype occurred many times. V usage is TRBV12-3 or TRBV12-4 and J usage is TRBJ1-5; no definite D call. Deletions cut 4 bases from V and 5 bases from J, with 21 bases between. This CDR3 is 17 amino acids long. In nucleotides, the CDR3 is TGTGCCAGCAGTTCCCCCCTGGTCGAGGGCTGGGATCAGCCCCAGCATTTT. Translation: CASSSPLVEGWDQPQHF.

This clonotype has more than one count but fewer than ten. This chain uses TRBV15 with TRBJ2-7, with D hard to call. This CDR3 spans 14 amino acids. The germline V and J ends were trimmed by 1 base and 1 base, with 8 bases remaining between them. The V gene's germline CDR1 is LNHNV and CDR2 YYDKDF (reference sequence). The CDR3 loop is CATSRVFSSYEQYF. CDR3 sequence (DNA): TGTGCCACCAGCAGAGTTTTTAGTTCCTACGAGCAGTACTTC.

This clonotype appeared a few times. The chain couples TRBV20-1 to TRBJ2-5; D is ambiguous. This CDR3 region has 15 residues. Trimming stripped 5 bases from V and 5 bases from J, with 21 bases between. CDR1 and CDR2 from the germline V gene are DFQATT and SNEGSKA (reference sequence). Here the CDR3 reads CSAPPGPQAQETQYF. In DNA, the CDR3 is TGCAGTGCTCCCCCTGGTCCCCAGGCTCAGGAGACCCAGTACTTC.